The 26 T cell receptor beta chains below were found in one sample sequenced in a study of blood T cell repertoires in COVID-19. The assay was immunoSEQ multiplex PCR, and TCRdb's table has in-frame clones only and misses some. The table has approximately 220,000 clones, 80% to 90% seen once; the top ten hold 6.2%. The sample taken for sequencing was peripheral blood. These receptors all come from a man in his fifties or sixties who had recovered from COVID-19.

V gene TRBV2 combines with J gene TRBJ2-5, with D perhaps TRBD2 (5 bases). CDR3 size: 15 residues. Germline values: CDR1 SNHLY, CDR2 FYNNEI. The V gene lost 2 bases and the J gene lost 4 bases, with 14 bases spanning the gap. As DNA, the CDR3 is TGTGCCAGCAGTGAAATGGCAGGACGGGGAGAGACCCAGTACTTC. Residues: CASSEMAGRGETQYF.

The chain joins TRBV19 to TRBJ1-4, with TRBD1 matching 10 bases. V gave up 5 bases and J gave up 8 bases; unmatched junction bases: 2. The CDR3 covers 13 residues. CDR1 and CDR2 from the germline V gene are LNHDA and SQIVND (reference sequence). Written as DNA, the CDR3 is TGTGCCAGTAGTGACAGGGGGCTAGAAAAACTGTTTTTT. Protein sequence: CASSDRGLEKLFF. The complete variable domain, with remaining parts taken from reference TRBV19 and TRBJ1-4, reads DGGITQSPKYLFRKEGQNVTLSCEQNLNHDAMYWYRQDPGQGLRLIYYSQIVNDFQKGDIAEGYSVSREKKESFPLTVTSAQKNPTAFYLCASSDRGLEKLFFGSGTQLSVL.

This chain joins TRBV18 and TRBJ2-1, with unresolved D. CDR1 is KGHSH and CDR2 is LQKENI in the germline V gene. The V gene lost 0 bases and the J gene lost 6 bases, with 6 bases spanning the gap. CDR3 length equals 13 residues. CDR3 bases: TGTGCCAGCTCACCACCGCCAGGCAATGAGCAGTTCTTC. The encoded protein is CASSPPPGNEQFF.

This clone was detected only a few times. The chain carries TRBV2 and TRBJ2-3; TRBD2 agrees at 11 bases. The ends lost 3 bases at V and 5 bases at J; junction bases unmatched: 1. The CDR3 totals 14 residues. The germline CDR1 and CDR2 sequences are SNHLY and FYNNEI. CDR3 in amino acids: CASSETSGIDTQYF. The DNA of the CDR3 is TGTGCCAGCAGTGAGACTAGCGGGATAGATACGCAGTATTTT.

The chain combines TRBV7-2 with TRBJ1-5, with D unclear. Trimming removed 5 bases from V and 6 bases from J, with 11 bases in between. Per germline, CDR1 SGHTA and CDR2 FQGNSA. The CDR3 covers 13 residues. The CDR3 here is CASSPWELQPQHF. CDR3 sequence (DNA): TGTGCCAGCAGCCCCTGGGAGCTTCAGCCCCAGCATTTT.

This clone was detected only once. The chain combines TRBV18 with TRBJ2-3, with D uncertain. The CDR3 consists of 12 residues. Germline values: CDR1 KGHSH, CDR2 LQKENI. V lost 6 bases and J 6 bases, leaving 10 bases between the germline ends. CDR3: CASSQDRDTQYF. The CDR3 DNA sequence: TGTGCCAGCTCGCAGGATAGGGATACGCAGTATTTT.

V is TRBV5-4 and J is TRBJ1-1; no reliable D call. CDR1 and CDR2 from the germline V gene are SGHNT and YYREEE (reference sequence). V shed 2 bases and J shed 1 base, with 6 bases lying between them. The CDR3 totals 13 residues. Here the CDR3 DNA reads TGTGCCAGCAGCTTAATCGGGAACACTGAAGCTTTCTTT. Residues: CASSLIGNTEAFF.

The genes are TRBV7-6 and TRBJ1-1; the match to TRBD1 covers 9 bases. This CDR3 region has 14 residues. CDR1 is SGHVS, CDR2 FNYEAQ, per germline. The V and J ends lost 4 bases and 3 bases, in that order; junction bases with no gene match: 3. This chain's CDR3 is CASSSRDRDTEAFF. CDR3 nucleotides: TGTGCCAGCAGCTCCCGGGACAGGGACACTGAAGCTTTCTTT.

The chain joins TRBV6-2 or TRBV6-3 to TRBJ1-1; TRBD1 aligns across 11 bases. CDR1 is MNHEY, CDR2 SVGEGT, per germline. With V trimmed by 5 bases and J by 3 bases, 5 bases remained unmatched. The CDR3 covers 15 residues. Here the CDR3 reads CASSTRDRGYTEAFF. CDR3 bases: TGTGCCAGCAGTACAAGGGACAGGGGGTACACTGAAGCTTTCTTT.

The V gene is TRBV5-6, the J gene TRBJ1-2; weak D call: TRBD1 (6 bases). Trimming shortened V by 0 bases and J by 7 bases, and 13 bases separated the two germline ends. From germline, CDR1 is SGHDT and CDR2 YYEEEE. The length of the CDR3 is 14 residues. CDR3 in amino acids: CASSLARGEGGYTF. For the CDR3, the DNA is TGTGCCAGCAGCTTGGCCAGGGGAGAGGGTGGCTACACCTTC.

The sample holds many counts of this clone. The chain employs TRBV5-1 and TRBJ1-1; tentative D call: TRBD1 (6 bases). Deletions cut 0 bases from V and 3 bases from J, with 15 bases between. There are 16 residues in the CDR3. Germline V gives CDR1 SGHRS, CDR2 YFSETQ. The CDR3 region is CASSLGLRGADTEAFF. The CDR3 nucleotides are TGCGCCAGCAGCTTGGGTCTTCGGGGGGCGGACACTGAAGCTTTCTTT. The whole variable domain, remainder taken from reference TRBV5-1 and TRBJ1-1, is KAGVTQTPRYLIKTRGQQVTLSCSPISGHRSVSWYQQTPGQGLQFLFEYFSETQRNKGNFPGRFSGRQFSNSRSEMNVSTLELGDSALYLCASSLGLRGADTEAFFGQGTRLTVV.

CDR3: CASEDRRNTEAFF. The CDR3 coding sequence is TGTGCCAGCGAAGACAGGCGGAACACTGAAGCTTTCTTT. V gene TRBV6-5 combines with J gene TRBJ1-1; D is possibly TRBD1 (6 bases). V was shortened by 8 bases and J by 1 base, with 11 bases between the two germline ends. This CDR3 region has 13 residues. Germline V gene data show CDR1 as MNHEY and CDR2 as SVGAGI.

The CDR3 sequence: CASRQQGSNYGYTF. As DNA, the CDR3 is TGCGCCAGCAGGCAGCAGGGCTCTAACTATGGCTACACCTTC. The genes are TRBV5-1 and TRBJ1-2; D may be TRBD1 (5 bases). The CDR3 is 14 residues long. The ends were cut back, 5 bases at V and 0 bases at J, with 11 bases in the middle. Germline CDR1 is SGHRS and CDR2 is YFSETQ.

Here the CDR3 reads CASSYNAGGAGNTIYF. In DNA form, the CDR3 reads TGTGCCAGCAGTTACAACGCAGGGGGCGCTGGAAACACCATATATTTT. The chain uses TRBV6-5 and TRBJ1-3; TRBD1 aligns across 8 bases. This CDR3 region has 16 residues. Germline trimming cut 2 bases from V and 2 bases from J; bases unmatched to any gene: 5. The germline V gene encodes CDR1 MNHEY and CDR2 SVGAGI.

CDR3 residues: CASSRGFMGQGRSEKLFF. For the CDR3, the DNA is TGTGCCAGCAGCCGAGGTTTTATGGGGCAGGGGCGGAGTGAAAAACTGTTTTTT. The chain uses TRBV27 and TRBJ1-4; TRBD1 might be the D (6 bases). CDR1 is MNHEY and CDR2 is SMNVEV in the germline V gene (reference sequence). V lost 6 bases and J 7 bases, leaving 27 bases between the germline ends. The CDR3 sequence is 18 residues long.

This chain links TRBV30 with TRBJ2-1; D uncertain. The CDR3 is 11 residues long. CDR1 and CDR2 (germline): GTSNPN, SVGIG (reference sequence). The V and J ends lost 4 bases and 6 bases respectively, with 7 bases between them. The CDR3 loop reads CAWTPRNEQFF. DNA of the CDR3: TGTGCCTGGACTCCTCGCAATGAGCAGTTCTTC.

This clone has a handful of counts. The rearrangement uses TRBV10-3 and TRBJ2-7, with D possibly TRBD2 on 6 matching bases. V was clipped by 11 bases and J by 2 bases, with 19 bases between them. This CDR3 is 14 amino acids long. Germline loops: CDR1 ENHRY, CDR2 SYGVKD. In DNA form, the CDR3 reads TGTGCCTCGGCGGGGACCGGGTCCGCCTACGAGCAGTACTTC. Amino acids: CASAGTGSAYEQYF.

This clone came up once. This rearrangement joins TRBV4-1 to TRBJ1-4; 8 bases agree with TRBD1. The J segment lost 9 bases and the V segment lost 4 bases, leaving 22 bases of the junction unmatched. Germline CDR1 and CDR2: MGHRA and YSYEKL. The CDR3 totals 19 residues. The CDR3 DNA is TGCGCCAGCAGCCTCGGTACACGGGACAGGCCTAACCTGAATAAAAAACTGTTTTTT. It encodes CASSLGTRDRPNLNKKLFF.

CDR3 DNA sequence: TGTGCCAGCAGTTACTCCAGGGCGGGGGGCAACCCTGGCTACACCTTC. Its translation: CASSYSRAGGNPGYTF. V is TRBV6-5 and J is TRBJ1-2; TRBD1 might be the D (6 bases). Trimming took 0 bases from V and 7 from J, leaving 18 bases between them. Germline CDR1 MNHEY, CDR2 SVGAGI. The CDR3 has 16 residues.

The J gene is TRBJ1-4, the V gene TRBV9, with 9 positions matching TRBD1. Looked up from germline, CDR1 is SGDLS and CDR2 is YYNGEE. The trim removed 4 bases at V and 7 bases at J, leaving 8 bases unmatched. The CDR3 covers 15 residues. This CDR3 is CASSPTGGRSEKLFF. In DNA form, the CDR3 reads TGTGCCAGCAGCCCCACAGGGGGCAGAAGTGAAAAACTGTTTTTT.

The chain links TRBV18 to TRBJ2-7, with 9 bases fitting TRBD2. V shed 6 bases and J 4 bases; nucleotides not matched to a gene: 7. The CDR3 has 14 amino acids. The germline CDR1 and CDR2 sequences are KGHSH and LQKENI. The CDR3 region has the DNA TGTGCCAGCTCCGAAGCGGGAGGACAGTACGAGCAGTACTTC. This gives the protein CASSEAGGQYEQYF.

The chain joins TRBV5-1 to TRBJ2-3, with 13 bases that match TRBD2. The CDR3 is 17 amino acids. The V gene's germline CDR1 is SGHRS and CDR2 YFSETQ. The junction had 9 bases not matched to a gene; V was cut back by 4 bases and J by 4 bases. This CDR3 reads CASSPRTSGREADTQYF. As DNA, the CDR3 is TGCGCCAGCAGCCCCCGGACTAGCGGGAGAGAGGCAGATACGCAGTATTTT. The full variable domain, its missing parts supplied by reference TRBV5-1 and TRBJ2-3, is KAGVTQTPRYLIKTRGQQVTLSCSPISGHRSVSWYQQTPGQGLQFLFEYFSETQRNKGNFPGRFSGRQFSNSRSEMNVSTLELGDSALYLCASSPRTSGREADTQYFGPGTRLTVL.

The chain uses TRBV30 and TRBJ1-5; possible D gene TRBD1, 5 bases. V lost 3 bases to trimming and J lost 3 bases, with 6 bases between them. Looked up from germline, CDR1 is GTSNPN and CDR2 is SVGIG (reference sequence). The length of the CDR3 is 12 residues. Here the CDR3 DNA reads TGTGCCTGGAGCAGGGTCAATCAGCCCCAGCATTTT. Its protein product is CAWSRVNQPQHF.

This rearrangement joins TRBV6-5 to TRBJ1-5; TRBD1 matches at 7 bases. The CDR3 sequence is 14 residues long. J lost 4 bases, V lost 8 bases, and 8 bases had no gene match. The germline CDR1 and CDR2 sequences are MNHEY and SVGAGI. CDR3 residues: CASATGQKNQPQHF. CDR3 in DNA: TGTGCCAGCGCCACGGGACAGAAAAATCAGCCCCAGCATTTT.

The rearrangement joins TRBV6-2 or TRBV6-3 to TRBJ2-5; D call uncertain. Germline CDR1 is MNHEY and CDR2 is SVGEGT. CDR3 length equals 12 residues. Deletions cut 3 bases from V and 5 bases from J, with 7 bases between. The CDR3 here is CASSYRIETQYF. CDR3 in DNA: TGTGCCAGCAGTTATCGTATTGAGACCCAGTACTTC.

The chain carries TRBV30 and TRBJ1-5, with TRBD1 identical over 11 bases. The V gene's germline CDR1 is GTSNPN and CDR2 SVGIG (reference sequence). V dropped 0 bases and J dropped 2; count of bases not matched to a gene: 12. There are 19 residues in the CDR3. CDR3 DNA: TGTGCCTGGAGTGTAGTTGGGACAGGGGGAAGGGTGGGCAATCAGCCCCAGCATTTT. Translated: CAWSVVGTGGRVGNQPQHF.